Below are 4 T cell receptor beta chains sequenced from a single sample in a study of Graves' ophthalmopathy and Graves' hyperthyroidism. Scientists amplified the TCR beta CDR3 regions from RNA transcripts. First-round RT-PCR relied on HTBI primers, and a second-round multiplex PCR came next. TCRdb independently ran MiXCR on the multiplex PCR reads; one entry per CDR3 protein. Of approximately 700,000 distinct CDR3 sequences listed, about 40% were seen once; the top ten hold around 3.3%. Material for sequencing was peripheral blood. The origin of the receptors is an adult man with Graves' ophthalmopathy.

The chain recombines TRBV20-1 with TRBJ1-1; a possible D gene is TRBD1 (5 bases). Germline lookup yields CDR1 DFQATT and CDR2 SNEGSKA (reference sequence). The CDR3 consists of 14 residues. V was cut by 5 bases and J by 5 bases, with 18 bases left in between. The CDR3 DNA reads TGCAGTGCTGGAGGGGCCGGGGTGCTGACTGAAGCTTTCTTT. Translating gives CSAGGAGVLTEAFF.

This clonotype was seen repeatedly, ten times or more. The genes are TRBV20-1 and TRBJ2-2; the D is unclear. The CDR3 is 14 residues long. Germline lookup yields CDR1 DFQATT and CDR2 SNEGSKA (reference sequence). V lost 0 bases, J lost 1 base, and 6 bases lay in between. The chain's CDR3 is CSARDLRNTGELFF. For the CDR3, the DNA is TGCAGTGCTAGAGATCTGAGGAACACCGGGGAGCTGTTTTTT.

The chain recombines TRBV10-3 with TRBJ1-5; D remains ambiguous. CDR1 ENHRY and CDR2 SYGVKD come from the germline V gene. Trimming left V 4 bases short and J 0 bases short, with 4 bases between. The CDR3 is made up of 13 amino acids. CDR3 DNA sequence: TGTGCCATCAGTGGGTCTAGCAATCAGCCCCAGCATTTT. This encodes CAISGSSNQPQHF.

This clonotype was observed at least ten times. This chain uses TRBV15 with TRBJ1-4; D not certain. V was cut by 2 bases and J by 9 bases, with 7 bases left in between. The V gene's germline CDR1 is LNHNV and CDR2 YYDKDF (reference sequence). This CDR3 comprises 12 residues. The CDR3 sequence is CATSRSGKKLFF. Written as DNA, the CDR3 is TGTGCCACCAGCAGATCCGGGAAAAAACTGTTTTTT. The full variable domain, in which reference TRBV15 and TRBJ1-4 provide the parts outside the CDR3, is DAMVIQNPRYQVTQFGKPVTLSCSQTLNHNVMYWYQQKSSQAPKLLFHYYDKDFNNEADTPDNFQSRRPNTSFCFLDIRSPGLGDTAMYLCATSRSGKKLFFGSGTQLSVL.